The source of this TCR beta chain is a study of T cell changes during pregnancy in multiple sclerosis. This table comes from immunoSEQ multiplex PCR, and its TCRdb copy is limited to in-frame clones, with some not included. The table shows 45,000 or so clones, with 91% occurring only once. The CDR3 is made up of 16 amino acids. V shed 3 bases and J shed 0 bases, with 11 bases lying between them. The germline V gene encodes CDR1 PRHDT and CDR2 FYEKMQ (reference sequence). Sequencing used CD8+ T cells from peripheral blood mononuclear cells, obtained after pregnancy. This sequence was found in a female donor with multiple sclerosis, enrolled in a pregnancy study. J is TRBJ1-4 and V is TRBV13; D is undetermined. The CDR3 protein is CASSFGPRATNEKLFF. The CDR3 DNA follows: TGTGCCAGCAGCTTTGGACCGAGGGCAACTAATGAAAAACTGTTTTTT. The full variable domain, in which reference TRBV13 and TRBJ1-4 provide the parts outside the CDR3, is AAGVIQSPRHLIKEKRETATLKCYPIPRHDTVYWYQQGPGQDPQFLISFYEKMQSDKGSIPDRFSAQQFSDYHSELNMSSLELGDSALYFCASSFGPRATNEKLFFGSGTQLSVL.